The 20 T cell receptor beta chains below all came from one sample that was sequenced in a study of blood T cell repertoires in COVID-19 (dated by TCRdb to the early 2020s). Library preparation used the immunoSEQ multiplex PCR assay. As stored in TCRdb, this immuneACCESS dataset retains in-frame rearrangements with V and J assigned. A fraction of the clones does not appear; measured against another copy, unresolved V genes explain less than half of the discrepancy, and the remainder lacks a known reason. The table for this sample lists roughly 88,000 clones; roughly 80% of them were counted only once. The ten top clones hold approximately 16% of the sample. Sequencing was performed on peripheral blood. The receptors stem from a woman of 80 years or more with active or convalescent COVID-19.

The chain is built from TRBV6-1 and TRBJ1-2; 8 bases match TRBD1. With 2 bases clipped from V and 7 bases from J, the junction kept 6 bases outside the gene matches. Looked up from germline, CDR1 is MNHNS and CDR2 is SASEGT. The CDR3 runs to 14 residues. The CDR3, as DNA: TGTGCCAGCAGTGAAACTACAGGGGGAGTTGGCTACACCTTC. Translation gives CASSETTGGVGYTF.

The CDR3 spells CASSQDRVSGNTIYF. The CDR3, as DNA: TGTGCCAGCAGCCAAGATCGGGTCTCTGGAAACACCATATATTTT. V is TRBV3-1 (or the pseudogene TRBV3-2) and J is TRBJ1-3; D call uncertain. CDR3 size: 15 residues. Trimming took off 0 bases at V and 0 bases at J, with 6 bases between the two ends. CDR1 is LGHDT and CDR2 is YNNKEL in the germline V gene (reference sequence).

The chain recombines TRBV5-1 with TRBJ1-2, with D perhaps matching TRBD1 (5 bases). CDR1 is SGHRS and CDR2 is YFSETQ in the germline V gene. The CDR3 runs to 14 residues. V was cut by 2 bases and J by 6 bases, with 14 bases left in between. In nucleotides, the CDR3 is TGCGCCAGCAGCTTATCCGGGGGAAGGAATGGCTACACCTTC. This sequence encodes CASSLSGGRNGYTF.

The chain is built from TRBV28 and TRBJ1-2; 8 bases fit TRBD1. The CDR3 loop spans 15 amino acids. Germline V CDR1 and CDR2: MDHEN, SYDVKM. The V segment lost 4 bases and the J segment 3 bases; nucleotides outside the gene matches: 7. CDR3 DNA: TGTGCCAGCAGTTCAGGCAGGGGGCGCGACTATGGCTACACCTTC. It encodes CASSSGRGRDYGYTF.

The chain joins TRBV5-1 to TRBJ2-7, with 13 bases lining up with TRBD2. In germline, CDR1 is SGHRS, CDR2 YFSETQ. J lost 1 base, V lost 2 bases, and 3 bases had no gene match. CDR3 size: 16 residues. CDR3 coding DNA: TGCGCCAGCAGCTTAGAGGGACTAGCGGGATCCTACGAGCAGTACTTC. Translated, it gives CASSLEGLAGSYEQYF.

The chain recombines TRBV4-2 with TRBJ2-7, with 7 bases identical to TRBD2. CDR1 LGHNA and CDR2 YNFKEQ come from the germline V gene. J gave up 6 bases and V 1 base, and 18 bases lay outside the gene matches. This CDR3 spans 18 amino acids. CDR3 protein: CASSQVNIRSGTSVEQYF. CDR3 nucleotide sequence: TGTGCCAGCAGCCAAGTAAATATTCGAAGCGGGACTTCGGTCGAGCAGTACTTC.

This clone was seen only a few times. V usage is TRBV28 and J usage is TRBJ1-6, with D maybe TRBD1 (5 bases). V was shortened by 6 bases and J by 7 bases, with 13 bases between the two germline ends. CDR1 and CDR2 from the germline V gene are MDHEN and SYDVKM. CDR3 length: 14 residues. The CDR3 reads CASRLPGENSPLHF. DNA for the CDR3: TGTGCCAGCAGACTCCCGGGGGAGAATTCACCCCTCCACTTT.

This chain connects TRBV4-3 to TRBJ1-1; D unclear. The germline gives CDR1 LGHNA, CDR2 YSLEER. V was cut by 1 base and J by 2 bases, with 5 bases left in between. The CDR3 covers 13 residues. The CDR3 DNA is TGCGCCAGCAGCCAAGCCGTAAACACTGAAGCTTTCTTT. Translating gives CASSQAVNTEAFF.

The rearrangement links TRBV3-1 (or the pseudogene TRBV3-2) to TRBJ1-4; possibly TRBD1 for D (5 bases). The CDR3 loop spans 12 amino acids. Germline loops: CDR1 LGHDT, CDR2 YNNKEL (reference sequence). V was trimmed by 6 bases and J by 7 bases, leaving 9 bases between them. CDR3 coding DNA: TGTGCCAGCAGGCGGGGGGGTGAAAAACTGTTTTTT. It is translated as CASRRGGEKLFF.

Only one count was recorded for this clone. V gene TRBV15 combines with J gene TRBJ2-5; D might be TRBD2 (6 bases). Germline lookup yields CDR1 LNHNV and CDR2 YYDKDF (reference sequence). This CDR3 region has 16 residues. The ends were cut back, 5 bases at V and 5 bases at J, with 21 bases in the middle. CDR3 protein: CATSGRDLPGRETQYF. In DNA, the CDR3 is TGTGCCACCAGCGGCCGGGACCTCCCGGGGAGGGAGACCCAGTACTTC. Full variable domain (rest looked up from reference TRBV15 and TRBJ2-5): DAMVIQNPRYQVTQFGKPVTLSCSQTLNHNVMYWYQQKSSQAPKLLFHYYDKDFNNEADTPDNFQSRRPNTSFCFLDIRSPGLGDTAMYLCATSGRDLPGRETQYFGPGTRLLVL.

The V call is TRBV7-2, the J call TRBJ2-7; tentatively, D is TRBD2 (6 bases). The CDR3 has 12 amino acids. Between the trimmed V and J ends, which lost 6 bases and 3 bases, there was a span of 9 bases. From germline, CDR1 is SGHTA and CDR2 FQGNSA. This chain's CDR3 is CASSTGGYEQYF. CDR3 nucleotide sequence: TGTGCCAGCAGTACCGGGGGCTACGAGCAGTACTTC.

The chain carries TRBV29-1 and TRBJ1-2; 9 bases map to TRBD1. V lost 7 bases to trimming and J lost 5 bases; unmatched junction nucleotides: 8. Germline-derived CDR1 and CDR2 are SQVTM and ANQGSEA. The CDR3 contains 13 residues. Written as DNA, the CDR3 is TGCAGCGATTGGGACAGGGTTCGTTATGGCTACACCTTC. Its translation is CSDWDRVRYGYTF.

The J gene is TRBJ2-3, the V gene TRBV6-2 or TRBV6-3, with a weak D call TRBD2 (5 bases). Germline values: CDR1 MNHEY, CDR2 SVGEGT. This CDR3 has 17 residues. Trimming shortened V by 4 bases and J by 0 bases, and 17 bases separated the two germline ends. The CDR3 coding sequence is TGTGCCAGCAGTTCTGGACTGATCCTTGTTAGCACAGATACGCAGTATTTT. Protein product: CASSSGLILVSTDTQYF.

Only a few counts were recorded for this clone. The chain has TRBV7-9 and TRBJ1-2; D is unresolved. Trimming took off 3 bases at V and 8 bases at J, with 10 bases between the two ends. CDR1 and CDR2 from the germline V gene are SEHNR and FQNEAQ (reference sequence). The CDR3 spans 12 residues. DNA of the CDR3: TGTGCCAGCAGCTTCGGGGAGGAGGGCTACACCTTC. This translates into CASSFGEEGYTF.

This clone occurred a few times. The genes are TRBV4-3 and TRBJ2-1, with 7 bases fitting TRBD2. V trimming: 1 base; J trimming: 8 bases; junction bases outside the gene matches: 8. This CDR3 has 15 residues. The germline V gene has CDR1 LGHNA and CDR2 YSLEER. For the CDR3, the DNA is TGCGCCAGCAGCCAAGGTGTCAGCGGGGCCTATGAGCAGTTCTTC. As protein: CASSQGVSGAYEQFF.

In its sample, this clone was seen once. This chain uses TRBV28 with TRBJ1-4; TRBD1 agrees at 7 bases. V dropped 6 bases and J dropped 4; count of bases not matched to a gene: 8. This CDR3 is built from 15 residues. CDR1 is MDHEN, CDR2 SYDVKM, per germline. The CDR3 spells CASRPMGQNNEKLFF. CDR3 nucleotides: TGTGCCAGCAGGCCCATGGGACAGAATAATGAAAAACTGTTTTTT.

This rearrangement joins TRBV5-1 to TRBJ2-2; 9 bases match TRBD1. V gave up 4 bases and J gave up 4 bases; unmatched junction bases: 5. The CDR3 contains 15 residues. Germline CDR1 SGHRS, CDR2 YFSETQ. Written as DNA, the CDR3 is TGCGCCAGCAGCCTAACAGGGGGCTCCACCGGGGAGCTGTTTTTT. Protein: CASSLTGGSTGELFF.

The J gene is TRBJ1-2, the V gene TRBV2; 9 nucleotides align to TRBD1. Germline V gives CDR1 SNHLY, CDR2 FYNNEI. There are 13 residues in the CDR3. V lost 4 bases and J lost 7; bases outside the gene matches: 4. CDR3 coding DNA: TGTGCCAGCAGTGGGGGACAGGGTGCTGGCTACACCTTC. Amino acids: CASSGGQGAGYTF.

The J gene is TRBJ2-1, the V gene TRBV5-1; 7 nucleotides agree with TRBD2. The CDR3 length is 14 residues. Per germline, CDR1 SGHRS and CDR2 YFSETQ. The J segment lost 8 bases and the V segment lost 0 bases, leaving 5 bases of the junction unmatched. The DNA of the CDR3 is TGCGCCAGCAGCTTGGGTCGCGGGAGCGATGAGCAGTTCTTC. It encodes CASSLGRGSDEQFF. The entire variable domain, with the rest obtained from reference TRBV5-1 and TRBJ2-1, is as follows: KAGVTQTPRYLIKTRGQQVTLSCSPISGHRSVSWYQQTPGQGLQFLFEYFSETQRNKGNFPGRFSGRQFSNSRSEMNVSTLELGDSALYLCASSLGRGSDEQFFGPGTRLTVL.

This clone appeared a single time. This CDR3 reads CASSSLPGLENEQFF. DNA of the CDR3: TGCGCCAGCAGCTCCTTGCCGGGACTAGAAAATGAGCAGTTCTTC. The gene calls are TRBV5-1 and TRBJ2-1, with 8 bases fitting TRBD2. Trimming cost V 3 bases and J 7 bases; bases outside gene matches: 9. The CDR3 is 15 amino acids. Germline V CDR1 and CDR2: SGHRS, YFSETQ.